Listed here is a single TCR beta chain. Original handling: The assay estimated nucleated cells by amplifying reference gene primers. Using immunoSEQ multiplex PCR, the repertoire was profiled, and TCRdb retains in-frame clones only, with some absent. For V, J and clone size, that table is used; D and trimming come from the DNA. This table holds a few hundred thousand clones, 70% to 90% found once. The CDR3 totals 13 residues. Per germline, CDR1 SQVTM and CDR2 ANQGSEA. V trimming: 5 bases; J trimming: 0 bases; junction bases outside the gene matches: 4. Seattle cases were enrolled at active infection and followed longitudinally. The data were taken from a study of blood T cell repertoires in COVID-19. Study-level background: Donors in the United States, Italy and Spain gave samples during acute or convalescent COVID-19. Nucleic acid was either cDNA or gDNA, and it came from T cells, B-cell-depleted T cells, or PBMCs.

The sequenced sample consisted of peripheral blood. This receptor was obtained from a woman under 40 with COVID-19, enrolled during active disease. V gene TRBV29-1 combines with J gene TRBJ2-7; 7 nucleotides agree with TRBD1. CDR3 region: CSVTDRSSYEQYF. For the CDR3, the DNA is TGCAGCGTTACGGACAGGAGCTCCTACGAGCAGTACTTC.